This TCR beta chain was documented in a study of spatial heterogeneity in lung cancer (dated by TCRdb to the late 2010s). Looking at the study overall: More beta-chain than alpha-chain transcripts were consistently detected, likely reflecting higher beta-chain transcript abundance. In the raw uncorrected reads, each unique combination of TCR and UMI appeared more than ten times on average. In non-small cell lung cancer, the study quantitatively compared TCR alpha and beta repertoires across several tumor regions, matched nontumor lung, and blood. The study linked features of the TCR repertoire to counts of nonsynonymous mutations, which were determined by whole-exome sequencing of tumor tissue. At surgery, over 200 tumor regions, 64 matched nontumor lung samples and more than 50 PBMC samples were TCR-sequenced for both alpha and beta chains.

Libraries were constructed by 5' RACE. For sequencing, a NextSeq 500 was employed. The TCR library protocol attached a unique molecular identifier to each TCR cDNA molecule to allow correction of PCR and sequencing errors. Per the authors' processing: Decombinator tools were used for TCR identification, UMI-based error correction and CDR3 extraction. TCRs above a frequency of 2 per 1,000, corresponding to the top 1% of the tumor frequency distribution, were defined as expanded. Rényi diversity was computed with the R vegan package after subsampling each repertoire 100 times to 5,000 TCRs. To build CDR3 similarity networks, amino acid triplet string-kernel similarity was used, and CDR3s were connected when their pairwise similarity was above 0.82. Through fastp at Q25 and MiXCR, TCRdb rebuilt clones from the public reads, retaining in-frame beta chains. Each entry merges the rows of one CDR3 protein and shows their most common DNA and genes. The V and J calls reflect TCRdb's pipeline rather than the authors' work. The sample table holds about 10,000 distinct CDR3 sequences, of which 4.5% to 7% were seen once. The ten largest make up 20% to 30% of the sample.

Per the publication, the time point label means: sample taken at primary tumor resection. Whole RNA extracted from tumor and nontumor lung tissue, or from cryopreserved PBMC samples, was used for TCR sequencing without cell sorting. Samples were obtained from 70 to 85 patients with early-stage, untreated non-small cell lung cancer from the lung TRACERx cohort. Patients were selected for TCR sequencing only if sufficient RNA was available from at least two tumor regions. Turning to this clonotype: It has no known antigen specificity. Per-base quality was not reported, and no clone a single base away is much larger than it.

Study-level results and caveats: Ubiquitous expanded tumor TCRs were found in blood more often at tumor resection than at routine follow-up. Confirming at a functional level the hypothesis that regional TCRs recognize regional mutations was considered to require additional single-cell paired TCR alpha and beta sequencing.

The starting material was PBMCs, obtained at surgery. The receptor comes from a male donor with early-stage non-small cell lung cancer.

For the CDR3, the sequence is CASSSAHDRVKGAFF. The DNA sequence is given as TGTGCCAGCAGCTCCGCCCACGACAGGGTGAAAGGGGCTTTCTTT. Recombination connected TRBV28 to TRBJ1-1, and TRBD1 matches 7 of the central bases. Its CDR3 holds 15 amino acids, cysteine through phenylalanine. The kept DNA is CDR3 alone, 45 bases in frame from the first base. V has 6 bases trimmed and J has 11 bases trimmed; junction bases matching no gene number 18. Based on the germline V gene, the CDR1 and CDR2 sequences are MDHEN and SYDVKM.